This TCR beta chain was identified in a study of cytomegalovirus exposure and HLA in healthy donors. Overall study results and limits: Cytomegalovirus status, reportedly, was diagnosed with high specificity and sensitivity by the classifier.

The PCR used 60 Vbeta and 13 Jbeta primers. Profiling relied on immunoSEQ multiplex PCR, and the TCRdb table lists in-frame clones only, not all of them. The sample records some 120,000 clones, around three quarters being singletons. The ends lost 4 bases at V and 1 base at J; junction bases unmatched: 3. The CDR3 contains 15 residues. Germline V gene sequence: CDR1 MNHEY, CDR2 SVGAGI. Concerning this clone itself: Its cognate antigen is unknown.

The TCR sequence derives from a man between 18 and 29 years old in good health and CMV-seronegative. The sequenced sample consisted of PBMCs. The chain joins TRBV6-5 to TRBJ2-7; TRBD2 matches 11 bases. The CDR3 protein is CASSWTSGLSYEQYF. As DNA, the CDR3 is TGTGCCAGCAGTTGGACTAGCGGGTTGTCCTACGAGCAGTACTTC.